This T cell receptor beta chain was obtained from a study of shared clonotypes between healthy human individuals. This CDR3 has 18 residues. Germline V gene sequence: CDR1 KGHSH, CDR2 LQKENI. The protocol was immunoSEQ multiplex PCR, while the TCRdb copy is restricted to in-frame clones and leaves out a portion. The table lists about 2.4 million clones, 80% to 95% of them singletons. Remarks on this clone: One end of the junction fails to match germline, which may point to a read error.

Sequences were obtained from naive CD4+ T cells from PBMCs. Subset of the sample: CD45RA+ positively selected. This sequence was found in a man aged 18 to 29 in good health. Some clones in this sample may be carry-over from other donors' samples. This rearrangement joins TRBV18 to TRBJ2-3; D is undetermined. The CDR3 reads CASLPGVGVSDARDTQYF. CDR3 nucleotide sequence: TGTGCCAGCTTACCAGGTGTTGGCGTCTCCGACGCGAGAGATACGCAGTATTTT.